Sequencing of this TCR beta chain was carried out in a study of identical twins. As concerns this clonotype: Antigen: not known.

Only healthy Caucasians were enrolled as donors. TCRdb analysed the 5' RACE reads with MiXCR anew, one entry per CDR3 protein. This sample has 1.5 million to 2 million distinct CDR3 sequences, with around 29% found just once. The CDR3 runs 14 residues. V was shortened by 4 bases and J by 7 bases, with 17 bases between the two germline ends. Study-level points and caveats: Whereas memory repertoires showed no such difference, abundant cord blood beta clonotypes carried fewer insertions.

This rearrangement joins TRBV12-3 or TRBV12-4 to TRBJ2-7, with D possibly TRBD1 on 6 matching bases. The TCR originated in a newborn girl in good health. The source material was cord blood. The CDR3 coding sequence is TGTGCCAGCAGTTCCGAATACCAACAGGGTGAGCAGTACTTC. It yields the protein CASSSEYQQGEQYF.